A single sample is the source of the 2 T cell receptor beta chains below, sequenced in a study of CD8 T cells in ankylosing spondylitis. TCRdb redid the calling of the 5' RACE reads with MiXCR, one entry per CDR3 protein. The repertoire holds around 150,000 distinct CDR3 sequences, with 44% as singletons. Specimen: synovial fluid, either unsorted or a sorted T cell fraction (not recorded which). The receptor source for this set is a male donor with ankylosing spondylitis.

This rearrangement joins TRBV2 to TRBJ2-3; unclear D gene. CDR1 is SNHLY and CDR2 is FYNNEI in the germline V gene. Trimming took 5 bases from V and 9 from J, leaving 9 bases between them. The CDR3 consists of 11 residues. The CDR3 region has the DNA TGTGCCAGCAGTCGGTTCCGGACGCAGTATTTT. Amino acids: CASSRFRTQYF.

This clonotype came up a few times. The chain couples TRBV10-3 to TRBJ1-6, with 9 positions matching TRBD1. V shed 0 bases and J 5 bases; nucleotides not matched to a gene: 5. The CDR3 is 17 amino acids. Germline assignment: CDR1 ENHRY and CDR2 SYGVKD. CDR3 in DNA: TGTGCCATCAGTGAGTCGGACAGGGGAATTGATAATTCACCCCTCCACTTT. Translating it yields CAISESDRGIDNSPLHF.